The 13 T cell receptor beta chains presented below share a single source sample, sequenced in a study of T cell repertoires in cytomegalovirus infection. In TCRdb, the reads were re-called with MiXCR into one record per CDR3 protein. The sample lists some 350,000 distinct CDR3 sequences; roughly 28% were seen once. Their antigens are not known. The sequences come from cultured PBMCs, collected from culture after CMV antigen stimulation. Source of these receptors: a human donor in good health (CMV status not recorded). Some clones in this sample may be carry-over from other donors' samples.

The table lists this clonotype with a few counts. This chain uses TRBV7-2 with TRBJ2-5; tentatively, D is TRBD2 (5 bases). Germline V gene data show CDR1 as SGHTA and CDR2 as FQGNSA. The CDR3 spans 16 residues. V lost 4 bases and J 4 bases, leaving 19 bases between the germline ends. The CDR3 bases are TGTGCCAGCAGCTCCCCCGGACTGGGCCTTGGAGAGACCCAGTACTTC. This sequence encodes CASSSPGLGLGETQYF.

Only a few counts were recorded for this clonotype. The chain joins TRBV28 to TRBJ2-1, with 12 bases fitting TRBD2. The V gene end was trimmed by 5 bases and the J gene end by 7 bases; junction bases not matched to a gene: 12. The CDR3 length is 17 residues. Per germline, CDR1 MDHEN and CDR2 SYDVKM. Written as DNA, the CDR3 is TGTGCCAGCAGTCGATATCCTACTAGCGGGAGGAATAATGAGCAGTTCTTC. This translates into CASSRYPTSGRNNEQFF.

This clonotype was seen at least ten times. The chain combines TRBV7-8 with TRBJ2-2; TRBD2 is a possible D gene (6 bases). There are 17 residues in the CDR3. V lost 0 bases and J 0 bases, leaving 11 bases between the germline ends. Germline CDR1 is SGHVS and CDR2 is FQNEAQ. The CDR3 protein is CASSLAMAGSNTGELFF. The CDR3 region has the DNA TGTGCCAGCAGCTTAGCGATGGCGGGGTCGAACACCGGGGAGCTGTTTTTT.

Only a few counts were recorded for this clonotype. The rearrangement uses TRBV7-6 and TRBJ1-3; D gene unclear. The CDR3 totals 16 residues. V was pared by 1 base and J by 0 bases, with 10 bases between. Germline CDR1 is SGHVS and CDR2 is FNYEAQ. The DNA for the CDR3 is TGTGCCAGCAGCTTAGGGGCAGATGTCTCTGGAAACACCATATATTTT. It is translated as CASSLGADVSGNTIYF.

The chain has TRBV6-6 and TRBJ2-7, with 9 bases lining up with TRBD1. Germline V CDR1 and CDR2: MNHNY, SVGAGI (reference sequence). The CDR3 has 16 amino acids. V lost 2 bases to trimming and J lost 0 bases; unmatched junction nucleotides: 5. The CDR3 reads CASSYGTGISSYEQYF. For the CDR3, the DNA is TGTGCCAGCAGTTACGGGACAGGGATAAGCTCCTACGAGCAGTACTTC.

This clonotype was counted between two and nine times. The CDR3 loop reads CSARSFNRHTNYGYTF. CDR3 nucleotides: TGCAGTGCTAGATCTTTTAACCGTCATACTAACTATGGCTACACCTTC. The chain has TRBV20-1 and TRBJ1-2; D gene uncertain. CDR1 is DFQATT, CDR2 SNEGSKA, per germline (reference sequence). The CDR3 extends over 16 amino acids. Trimming shortened V by 2 bases and J by 0 bases, and 16 bases separated the two germline ends.

V is TRBV6-8 and J is TRBJ2-1; TRBD2 might be the D (7 bases). Trimming cost V 8 bases and J 6 bases, with 23 bases left between them. This CDR3 is 16 amino acids long. The germline V gene has CDR1 MNHGY and CDR2 SAAAGT. The DNA for the CDR3 is TGTGCCAGCCAATCGCCCCGGGGGGCAACGGTCAATGAGCAGTTCTTC. Amino acids: CASQSPRGATVNEQFF.

This clonotype was observed a few times. V gene TRBV7-4 combines with J gene TRBJ2-7, with D unresolved. The germline V gene has CDR1 SGHVT and CDR2 SQSDAQ. The CDR3 length is 13 residues. V lost 1 base, J lost 2 bases, and 6 bases lay in between. The chain's CDR3 is CASSLVDAYEQYF. DNA for the CDR3: TGTGCCAGCAGCTTAGTGGACGCCTACGAGCAGTACTTC.

This clonotype was seen ten or more times. This chain links TRBV11-2 with TRBJ2-5; D possibly corresponds to TRBD2 (5 bases). The CDR3 spans 13 residues. V lost 5 bases and J lost 5, with 12 bases in between. Looked up from germline, CDR1 is SGHAT and CDR2 is FQNNGV. CDR3 sequence: CASSGRGVETQYF. The CDR3 DNA follows: TGTGCCAGCAGCGGACGGGGTGTGGAGACCCAGTACTTC.

This clonotype was seen only a few times. V gene TRBV6-1 combines with J gene TRBJ2-3; 10 bases are shared with TRBD1. V lost 3 bases, J lost 5 bases, and 5 bases stayed unmatched. CDR1 is MNHNS and CDR2 is SASEGT in the germline V gene. The CDR3 covers 15 residues. As DNA, the CDR3 is TGTGCCAGCAGTGACCCCGGGACAGGGGTAGATACGCAGTATTTT. This gives the protein CASSDPGTGVDTQYF.

This sequence joins TRBV27 and TRBJ2-1; 13 positions match TRBD2. V lost 8 bases to trimming and J lost 7 bases; unmatched junction nucleotides: 5. The CDR3 has 14 amino acids. The germline gives CDR1 MNHEY, CDR2 SMNVEV (reference sequence). The CDR3 DNA reads TGTGCCAGCCGGACTAGCGGGAGCGGGAATGAGCAGTTCTTC. Amino acids: CASRTSGSGNEQFF.

The J gene is TRBJ2-1, the V gene TRBV2, with TRBD2 matching over 14 bases. The CDR3 is 14 amino acids. The V gene end was trimmed by 6 bases and the J gene end by 9 bases; junction bases not matched to a gene: 4. Germline V CDR1 and CDR2: SNHLY, FYNNEI. The CDR3 DNA reads TGTGCCAGCAGGGGACTAGCGGGAGTAGGTGAGCAGTTCTTC. It yields the protein CASRGLAGVGEQFF.

The rearrangement joins TRBV6-1 to TRBJ2-7; 12 bases align to TRBD2. The CDR3 has 19 amino acids. Germline CDR1 MNHNS, CDR2 SASEGT. After removal of 10 bases from V and 0 bases from J, the junction contained 19 bases not matched to a gene. The CDR3 bases are TGTGCCACCAAACTTCCCGGGACTAGCGGGTGCTCGGTCTCCTACGAGCAGTACTTC. Translation gives CATKLPGTSGCSVSYEQYF.